This TCR beta chain derives from a study of T cell repertoires in cytomegalovirus infection. Study overall: Indications of both CMV infection and matching HLA type were provided by public TCR beta signatures.

General study points: Carriage of CMV together with the relevant HLA was identifiable through cumulative public TCR beta family frequency. Clonotype analysis showed dominance of the ex vivo response by HLA-C-restricted CMV-specific TCR beta clonotypes.

Germline V gene lookup returns CDR1 SEHNR and CDR2 FQNEAQ (reference sequence). The CDR3 has 14 amino acids. TCRdb re-called the reads with MiXCR, one entry per CDR3 protein. The repertoire includes about 190,000 distinct CDR3 sequences, roughly 30% of them detected once, and 31% sits in the top ten. This clonotype was recorded once. The antigen remains undetermined. The junction shows a germline mismatch at one end, possibly a read error. The TCR was taken from a human donor in good health (CMV status not recorded). Some clones in this sample may be carry-over from other donors' samples. Material: PBMCs. V is TRBV7-9 and J is TRBJ2-7, with D uncertain. CDR3 sequence reads: CASSSQTLGYDQYF. CDR3 bases: TGTGCCAGCAGCTCCCAAACCTTGGGCTACGACCAGTACTTC.